This TCR beta chain originates from a study of cytomegalovirus exposure and HLA in healthy donors. PCR primers comprised 60 Vbeta and 13 Jbeta primers. Assay used: immunoSEQ multiplex PCR; TCRdb lists only in-frame clones, some missing. The sample shows more than 150,000 clones, roughly 80% of them seen only once. The sample consisted of PBMCs. This receptor was taken from a man aged 35-49 years in good health and CMV-seropositive.

The CDR3 loop reads CSVPTGTGNTIYF. CDR3 coding DNA: TGCAGCGTTCCTACAGGGACCGGAAACACCATATATTTT. V usage is TRBV29-1 and J usage is TRBJ1-3; D possibly corresponds to TRBD1 (6 bases). This CDR3 is built from 13 residues. The V gene's germline CDR1 is SQVTM and CDR2 ANQGSEA. V was pared by 5 bases and J by 4 bases, with 12 bases between.